The 27 T cell receptor beta chains reported below all come from one sample, sequenced in a study of shared clonotypes between healthy human individuals (TCRdb year 2020). Library preparation used the immunoSEQ multiplex PCR assay. This immuneACCESS table, as held by TCRdb, lists in-frame sequences with V and J called but not all clones. Of the missing ones, under half trace to an unresolved V gene in checked studies; the others have no known cause. This sample is represented by some 2,000,000 clones; 90% to 95% of them were singletons. 0.1% to 0.15% of the sample is taken by the ten largest. The source material was naive CD4+ T cells sorted from blood. This specimen's cell subset or site label, per the study, means: CD45RA+ positively selected. The receptors come from a man aged 18 to 29 in good health.

J is TRBJ2-1 and V is TRBV29-1; TRBD2 agrees at 7 bases. CDR1 is SQVTM, CDR2 ANQGSEA, per germline. The CDR3 is 12 amino acids. V dropped 7 bases and J dropped 5; count of bases not matched to a gene: 5. CDR3 residues: CSGTSVNNEQFF. CDR3 in DNA: TGCAGCGGCACTAGCGTTAACAATGAGCAGTTCTTC.

This chain uses TRBV11-1 with TRBJ2-5, with no clear D. Gene TRBJ2-7 matches the end of the DNA better, so the J call may be wrong. CDR1 is SGHAT, CDR2 FQDESV, per germline (reference sequence). The CDR3 runs 13 residues. The CDR3 nucleotides read TGTGCCAGCAGCTTACACAGCTCCTACGAGCAGTACTTC. The encoded protein is CASSLHSSYEQYF.

The chain recombines TRBV5-4 with TRBJ2-2; a possible D gene is TRBD1 (5 bases). V dropped 3 bases and J dropped 2 bases, with 11 bases sitting between them. From germline, CDR1 is SGHNT and CDR2 YYREEE (reference sequence). This CDR3 region has 15 residues. In nucleotides, the CDR3 is TGTGCCAGCAGCTCCCGACAGACAAACACCGGGGAGCTGTTTTTT. Its protein product is CASSSRQTNTGELFF.

The chain is built from TRBV7-9 and TRBJ1-2; no reliable D call. The CDR3 is 14 residues long. Germline CDR1 SEHNR, CDR2 FQNEAQ (reference sequence). The germline V and J ends were trimmed by 1 base and 2 bases, with 8 bases remaining between them. CDR3 amino acids: CASSLGEGNYGYTF. The CDR3 bases are TGTGCCAGCAGCTTAGGGGAAGGGAACTATGGCTACACCTTC.

The DNA of the CDR3 is TGTGCCAGCAGCTTGTCGGGACAGGGAACTGAAAAACTGTTTTTT. It specifies CASSLSGQGTEKLFF. This sequence joins TRBV5-6 and TRBJ1-4, with 9 bases identical to TRBD1. Trimming at V came to 1 base and at J to 7 bases, leaving 5 bases not matched to a gene. Germline-derived CDR1 and CDR2 are SGHDT and YYEEEE. This CDR3 comprises 15 residues.

V gene TRBV30 combines with J gene TRBJ1-2; 7 nucleotides align to TRBD1. Unmatched junction bases numbered 7, after V lost 2 bases and J lost 4 bases. Germline V gene data show CDR1 as GTSNPN and CDR2 as SVGIG (reference sequence). CDR3 length equals 14 residues. Here the CDR3 DNA reads TGTGCCTGGAGTCGGGACAGAAGATCCTATGGCTACACCTTC. Its translation: CAWSRDRRSYGYTF. Full variable domain (rest looked up from reference TRBV30 and TRBJ1-2): SQTIHQWPATLVQPVGSPLSLECTVEGTSNPNLYWYRQAAGRGLQLLFYSVGIGQISSEVPQNLSASRPQDRQFILSSKKLLLSDSGFYLCAWSRDRRSYGYTFGSGTRLTVV.

The J gene is TRBJ2-4, the V gene TRBV11-3, with D perhaps matching TRBD1 or TRBD2 (5 bases each). Trimming left V 4 bases short and J 10 bases short, with 11 bases between. Germline V gives CDR1 SGHNT, CDR2 YENEEA. The CDR3 consists of 12 residues. Written as DNA, the CDR3 is TGTGCCAGCAGCTCGGGACCGGGTATTCAGTACTTC. Its translation: CASSSGPGIQYF.

The chain recombines TRBV19 with TRBJ2-7; perhaps D is TRBD1 or TRBD2 (5 bases each). V lost 10 bases and J 2 bases, leaving 15 bases between the germline ends. The CDR3 extends over 13 amino acids. Looked up from germline, CDR1 is LNHDA and CDR2 is SQIVND (reference sequence). DNA of the CDR3: TGTGCCACATCCGGGACCTCAACCTACGAGCAGTACTTC. Its translation: CATSGTSTYEQYF.

V usage is TRBV7-2 and J usage is TRBJ2-7; no clear D gene. CDR1 is SGHTA, CDR2 FQGNSA, per germline. The length of the CDR3 is 16 residues. V shed 4 bases and J shed 7 bases, with 23 bases lying between them. The CDR3 reads CASSSWSATITGEQYF. As DNA, the CDR3 is TGTGCCAGCAGCTCGTGGTCGGCTACGATTACTGGGGAGCAGTACTTC.

The CDR3 loop is CSVVAHGASYEQYF. In DNA, the CDR3 is TGCAGCGTTGTCGCACACGGGGCCTCCTACGAGCAGTACTTC. The chain carries TRBV29-1 and TRBJ2-7, with D perhaps matching TRBD1 or TRBD2 (5 bases each). V was clipped by 4 bases and J by 0 bases, with 13 bases between them. The CDR3 length is 14 residues. Germline V lookup: CDR1 SQVTM, CDR2 ANQGSEA.

The V call is TRBV2, the J call TRBJ1-5; unclear D gene. The CDR3 is 14 amino acids. V was trimmed by 2 bases and J by 0 bases, leaving 5 bases between them. Germline CDR1 and CDR2: SNHLY and FYNNEI. The CDR3 bases are TGTGCCAGCAGTGAATGGGGTAGCAATCAGCCCCAGCATTTT. This gives the protein CASSEWGSNQPQHF.

The gene calls are TRBV4-3 and TRBJ2-2; D gene unclear. This CDR3 comprises 15 residues. V gave up 0 bases and J gave up 6 bases, with 11 bases separating them. CDR1 and CDR2 (germline): LGHNA, YSLEER. The CDR3 DNA is TGCGCCAGCAGCCAAGATTCTAGGTGGTCCGGGGAGCTGTTTTTT. Residues: CASSQDSRWSGELFF.

The V call is TRBV5-6, the J call TRBJ1-5, with D perhaps matching TRBD1 (6 bases). The length of the CDR3 is 16 residues. Trimming removed 0 bases from V and 1 base from J, with 11 bases in between. Germline V lookup: CDR1 SGHDT, CDR2 YYEEEE. For the CDR3, the DNA is TGTGCCAGCAGCTTGGGGGACACCAAGAGCAATCAGCCCCAGCATTTT. This sequence encodes CASSLGDTKSNQPQHF.

Only a few counts were recorded for this clone. The J gene is TRBJ2-3, the V gene TRBV6-6; TRBD2 matches at 10 bases. This CDR3 is built from 15 residues. The germline CDR1 and CDR2 sequences are MNHNY and SVGAGI (reference sequence). Trimming removed 6 bases from V and 2 bases from J; junction bases left unmatched: 5. The CDR3 protein is CASRYSGGATDTQYF. The CDR3 DNA is TGTGCCAGCAGGTACAGCGGGGGGGCCACAGATACGCAGTATTTT.

J is TRBJ2-3 and V is TRBV10-3; 14 bases map to TRBD2. This CDR3 comprises 17 residues. The germline V gene encodes CDR1 ENHRY and CDR2 SYGVKD. J gave up 1 base and V 7 bases, and 7 bases lay outside the gene matches. Here the CDR3 DNA reads TGTGCCATCACCAGGGGACTAGCGGGAGTAGGCACAGATACGCAGTATTTT. Protein product: CAITRGLAGVGTDTQYF.

This sequence joins TRBV1 and TRBJ2-1; the table's D call, TRBD2, has no DNA check behind it. TRBV1 is flagged as a pseudogene. This CDR3 has 19 residues. The CDR3, as DNA: TGCACCAGCAGCCCCGGGACATCTGGACTAGAAGTTTCCGTCAATGAGCAGTTCTTC. Protein product: CTSSPGTSGLEVSVNEQFF.

The chain recombines TRBV11-2 with TRBJ2-1; tentative D call: TRBD2 (7 bases). Germline V gene data show CDR1 as SGHAT and CDR2 as FQNNGV. The length of the CDR3 is 15 residues. Trimming pared 5 bases from V and 6 bases from J, leaving 17 bases between. The CDR3 is CASSPPGGPINEQFF. The CDR3 DNA is TGTGCCAGCAGCCCCCCCGGGGGGCCTATCAATGAGCAGTTCTTC.

The V and J genes are TRBV29-1 and TRBJ1-2; tentative D call: TRBD1 (5 bases). V gave up 1 base and J gave up 3 bases, with 15 bases separating them. The CDR3 has 15 residues. CDR1 and CDR2 (germline): SQVTM, ANQGSEA. The CDR3: CSVEGGWGDDYGYTF. In DNA form, the CDR3 reads TGCAGCGTTGAAGGGGGCTGGGGTGACGACTATGGCTACACCTTC. The entire variable domain, with the rest obtained from reference TRBV29-1 and TRBJ1-2, is as follows: SAVISQKPSRDICQRGTSLTIQCQVDSQVTMMFWYRQQPGQSLTLIATANQGSEATYESGFVIDKFPISRPNLTFSTLTVSNMSPEDSSIYLCSVEGGWGDDYGYTFGSGTRLTVV.

The rearrangement uses TRBV5-4 and TRBJ1-4; D not resolved. V lost 1 base and J 7 bases, leaving 20 bases between the germline ends. This CDR3 spans 17 amino acids. Germline assignment: CDR1 SGHNT and CDR2 YYREEE (reference sequence). The CDR3 DNA is TGTGCCAGCAGCTTGTATAAGGACCGGCTCATAGGTGAAAAACTGTTTTTT. Amino acid sequence: CASSLYKDRLIGEKLFF.

V gene TRBV27 combines with J gene TRBJ2-7, with a weak D call TRBD2 (5 bases). The CDR3 spans 12 residues. Trimming took off 4 bases at V and 6 bases at J, with 10 bases between the two ends. Looked up from germline, CDR1 is MNHEY and CDR2 is SMNVEV (reference sequence). CDR3 region: CASSSPGLEQYF. Here the CDR3 DNA reads TGTGCCAGCAGTTCCCCAGGACTCGAGCAGTACTTC.

In regard to this clone: This sample includes further DNA sequences coding for the same CDR3. J is TRBJ2-5 and V is TRBV5-1; D tentatively fits TRBD1 or TRBD2 (5 bases each). Trimming left V 0 bases short and J 4 bases short, with 7 bases between. The CDR3 consists of 13 residues. Germline CDR1 and CDR2: SGHRS and YFSETQ. The CDR3 spells CASSLGGGETQYF. The DNA of the CDR3 is TGCGCCAGCAGCTTGGGTGGGGGAGAGACCCAGTACTTC.

The chain employs TRBV7-8 and TRBJ2-5, with D unresolved. V was clipped by 4 bases and J by 4 bases, with 10 bases between them. The CDR3 covers 13 residues. Germline V gene sequence: CDR1 SGHVS, CDR2 FQNEAQ. Here the CDR3 reads CASSSRPAETQYF. CDR3 bases: TGTGCCAGCAGCTCCCGTCCTGCAGAGACCCAGTACTTC.

This clone occurred once. Other DNA sequences in this sample translate to the same CDR3. The chain has TRBV19 and TRBJ1-5; no clear D gene. Germline V gene sequence: CDR1 LNHDA, CDR2 SQIVND (reference sequence). The CDR3 extends over 14 amino acids. Trimming took off 3 bases at V and 1 base at J, with 7 bases between the two ends. The CDR3 loop is CASSMGTSNQPQHF. The CDR3 region has the DNA TGTGCCAGTAGTATGGGCACGAGCAATCAGCCCCAGCATTTT.

V gene TRBV11-2 combines with J gene TRBJ2-3; D is uncertain. Trimming took 5 bases from V and 7 from J, leaving 10 bases between them. From germline, CDR1 is SGHAT and CDR2 FQNNGV. This CDR3 has 12 amino acids. The CDR3 loop is CASSPQQYTQYF. Written as DNA, the CDR3 is TGTGCCAGCAGCCCCCAGCAGTATACGCAGTATTTT.

In the case of this clone: Within the sample, other DNA sequences also encode this same CDR3. The chain combines TRBV18 with TRBJ1-1; perhaps TRBD1 as D (5 bases). Germline V lookup: CDR1 KGHSH, CDR2 LQKENI. CDR3 length: 12 amino acids. The V and J ends lost 5 bases and 2 bases respectively, with 6 bases between them. The CDR3 coding sequence is TGTGCCAGCTCAACAGGAAACACTGAAGCTTTCTTT. Its protein product is CASSTGNTEAFF.

V and J are TRBV5-1 and TRBJ2-6, with a weak D call TRBD2 (5 bases). This CDR3 comprises 16 residues. Germline CDR1 is SGHRS and CDR2 is YFSETQ. Trimming cost V 8 bases and J 0 bases, with 15 bases left between them. CDR3 sequence reads: CASPPEEVSGANVLTF. The CDR3 nucleotides read TGCGCCAGTCCTCCCGAGGAGGTCTCTGGGGCCAACGTCCTGACTTTC.

With respect to this clone: Other DNA sequences in the sample encode the same CDR3. V gene TRBV27 combines with J gene TRBJ1-1, with a weak D call TRBD1 (5 bases). Germline values: CDR1 MNHEY, CDR2 SMNVEV (reference sequence). The CDR3 sequence is 13 residues long. Trimming shortened V by 3 bases and J by 5 bases, and 10 bases separated the two germline ends. CDR3 loop: CASSLGRRTEAFF. CDR3 sequence (DNA): TGTGCCAGCAGTTTGGGGCGACGGACTGAAGCTTTCTTT.